This is a list of T cell receptor beta chains from one sample in a study of control samples from healthy donors and cancer patients. Method: immunoSEQ multiplex PCR; TCRdb's copy keeps in-frame clones and lacks some. The sample records about 150,000 clones, about 90% being singletons. The sequenced sample consisted of blood. All receptors come from a man aged 18-30 years in good health. Each CDR3 is given with its conserved first and last residue. A D gene is named only where the DNA matches it firmly. Rows give clone size only sometimes, using once, few, many, or a class for an expanded clone.

D gene,V gene,clone size,J gene,CDR3 DNA,CDR3 protein
TRBD2,TRBV19,-,TRBJ2-1,TGTGCCAGTAGTCAGGCTAGCGGAGACAATGAGCAGTTCTTC,CASSQASGDNEQFF
TRBD1,TRBV27,-,TRBJ2-7,TGTGCCAGCAGTTGGGACAGGGGGGGGTACGAGCAGTACTTC,CASSWDRGGYEQYF
TRBD1,TRBV7-9,-,TRBJ2-3,TGTGCCAGCAGCTTAAGACAGGGGCGCACAGATACGCAGTATTTT,CASSLRQGRTDTQYF
-,TRBV30,once,TRBJ2-7,TGTGCCTGGAGTGTGGGGGGCTCCTACGAGCAGTACTTC,CAWSVGGSYEQYF
TRBD1,TRBV11-3,-,TRBJ2-2,TGTGCCAGCAGCTTATGGACAGGGGGCGGCACCGGGGAGCTGTTTTTT,CASSLWTGGGTGELFF
-,TRBV7-8,-,TRBJ1-5,TGTGCCAGCAGATCGAGCCGGGACATTGCCAATCAGCCCCAGCATTTT,CASRSSRDIANQPQHF
TRBD1,TRBV10-3,-,TRBJ1-2,TGTGCCATCAGTGGACAGGGCCCACGGTATGGCTACACCTTC,CAISGQGPRYGYTF
-,TRBV7-3,-,TRBJ2-3,TGTGCCAGCAGCTTAAACAGGGAGGATACGCAGTATTTT,CASSLNREDTQYF
-,TRBV24-1,-,TRBJ1-5,TGTGCCACCAGTGCCGAGACAGGTAATCAGCCCCAGCATTTT,CATSAETGNQPQHF
TRBD1,TRBV20-1,-,TRBJ2-7,TGCAGTGCTAGTTCCGGACAGGGGGGGTACGAGCAGTACTTC,CSASSGQGGYEQYF
TRBD1,TRBV6-2/TRBV6-3,-,TRBJ1-5,TGTGCCAGCAGTAAGGAGCCTCGGACAGGGGGCGATCAGCCCCAGCATTTT,CASSKEPRTGGDQPQHF
-,TRBV5-6,-,TRBJ1-1,TGTGCCAGCAGCTCAAAAGCGTGGGGTTTTAACACTGAAGCTTTCTTT,CASSSKAWGFNTEAFF
-,TRBV11-2,-,TRBJ1-6,TGTGCCAGCACCCTAAGTGGCTCCTATAATTCACCCCTCCACTTT,CASTLSGSYNSPLHF
-,TRBV28,-,TRBJ1-3,TGTGCCAGCAGCCAGGGGTCCGGAAACACCATATATTTT,CASSQGSGNTIYF
-,TRBV19,-,TRBJ2-3,TGTGCCAGTAGTATGGGGGACATCTCTAGCACAGATACGCAGTATTTT,CASSMGDISSTDTQYF
-,TRBV5-4,once,TRBJ2-7,TGTGCCAGCAGCTTGGATGTCTCCTACGAGCAGTACTTC,CASSLDVSYEQYF
-,TRBV27,-,TRBJ1-1,TGTGCCAGCACCCGGGGCAGGGCGGACACTGAAGCTTTCTTT,CASTRGRADTEAFF
TRBD1,TRBV14,-,TRBJ2-3,TGTGCCAGCAGCGTCCGGGACAGGGGCCCAGATACGCAGTATTTT,CASSVRDRGPDTQYF
-,TRBV5-1,-,TRBJ1-3,TGCGCCAGCAGCAACGACACGAGCTCTGGAAACACCATATATTTT,CASSNDTSSGNTIYF
TRBD2,TRBV15,-,TRBJ2-1,TGTGCCACCAGCAGAGATAGACTAGCGGGGAGGGAGCAGTTCTTC,CATSRDRLAGREQFF
-,TRBV12-3/TRBV12-4,-,TRBJ2-3,TGTGCCAGCAGTTCGGATACGCAGTATTTT,CASSSDTQYF
TRBD1,TRBV7-8,-,TRBJ2-3,TGTGCCAGCAGGTCCCAGGGGGCAGTGGGCACAGATACGCAGTATTTT,CASRSQGAVGTDTQYF
-,TRBV28,-,TRBJ2-7,TGTGCCAGCAGTTTGGGGTCCACTCACCCCTACGAGCAGTACTTC,CASSLGSTHPYEQYF
-,TRBV28,-,TRBJ2-2,TGTGCCAGCAGTTTCCTTCCAAACACCGGGGAGCTGTTTTTT,CASSFLPNTGELFF
TRBD1,TRBV7-2,once,TRBJ2-4,TGTGCCAGCAGCCCGTCGGGACAGATACAAAAAAACATTCAGTACTTC,CASSPSGQIQKNIQYF
-,TRBV27,-,TRBJ2-7,TGTGCCGGACCCTACCGTTTCTACGAGCAGTACTTC,CAGPYRFYEQYF
-,TRBV28,-,TRBJ1-1,TGTGCCAGCAGTGCCACGGGGGCTGAAGCTTTCTTT,CASSATGAEAFF
-,TRBV10-3,-,TRBJ2-7,TGTGCCATCAGTGACTTAACAGGGTACGAGCAGTACTTC,CAISDLTGYEQYF
-,TRBV6-5,-,TRBJ2-1,TGTGCCAGCAGCCGGGGCCCCGGTGGGCATGAGCAGTTCTTC,CASSRGPGGHEQFF
-,TRBV5-4,-,TRBJ1-1,TGTGCCAGCCACGGACCGCCGAACACTGAAGCTTTCTTT,CASHGPPNTEAFF
-,TRBV12-3/TRBV12-4,-,TRBJ1-6,TGTGCCAGCAAACCTAGGACGAGTAAGCCCCTCCACTTT,CASKPRTSKPLHF
-,TRBV12-3/TRBV12-4,-,TRBJ2-1,TGTGCCAGCAGACCTTGGGTCCGGCGGCAGTTCTTC,CASRPWVRRQFF
TRBD1,TRBV7-2,once,TRBJ2-7,TGTGCCAGCAGCCCGGACAGGGGGCGCCCATACGAGCAGTACTTC,CASSPDRGRPYEQYF
TRBD2,TRBV27,-,TRBJ2-7,TGTGCCAGCAGTCCAGGGGGACTAGCTGGCTACGAGCAGTACTTC,CASSPGGLAGYEQYF
-,TRBV6-2/TRBV6-3,few,TRBJ1-6,TGTGCCAGCAGTTACTTTAAGTCACCCCTCCACTTT,CASSYFKSPLHF
-,TRBV5-5,-,TRBJ2-6,TGTGCCAGCAGCTTAGGGGGCTCTGGGGCCAACGTCCTGACTTTC,CASSLGGSGANVLTF
-,TRBV29-1,-,TRBJ1-1,TGCAGCGTTCTCATAGAAACTGAAGCTTTCTTT,CSVLIETEAFF